The clone carrying this T cell receptor beta chain has more than one count but fewer than ten. As yet, its antigen is unknown. The record originates from a study of T cells after yellow fever vaccination. Study-level background: Low-cell-number fractions were prepared with SMART-Seq v4 Ultra Low Input. Broader study findings: Contaminating bulk clonotypes could be abundant in FACS-sorted repertoires. Booster sampling recovered most clones from primary vaccination (approximately 96% CD4, around 88% CD8).

There are 14 residues in the CDR3. Germline-derived CDR1 and CDR2 are DFQATT and SNEGSKA (reference sequence). V was pared by 0 bases and J by 2 bases, with 11 bases between. Researchers made TCR cDNA using 5'RACE template switching, and this step added a universal primer site and UMIs. TCRdb redid the calling of the 5' RACE reads with MiXCR, one entry per CDR3 protein. There are roughly 500,000 distinct CDR3 sequences in the sample; over 15% occur only once, and roughly an eighth lies in the top ten. The V call is TRBV20-1, the J call TRBJ2-7; D unclear. This TCR came from a man aged 30 to 45 who received the YFV17D yellow fever vaccine. Sample: PBMCs, taken 15 days after the yellow fever booster vaccination. The CDR3 nucleotides read TGCAGTGCTAGAGATAAAGACGGAGCCTACGAGCAGTACTTC. It specifies CSARDKDGAYEQYF.